This T cell receptor (beta chain) originates from a study of T cells in Graves' hyperthyroidism and ophthalmopathy. This clonotype has ten or more counts. RNA transcripts gave rise to amplified TCR beta CDR3 regions. The study used the HTBI primer set for a first-round RT-PCR of the TCR CDR3. TCRdb re-derived calls from the multiplex PCR reads in MiXCR, one entry per CDR3 protein. The sample includes 600,000 to 700,000 distinct CDR3 sequences, roughly 14% of them seen just once. A Clinical Activity Score of at least 3, a NOSPECS grade of at least 4 and a duration under 3 months were recorded in the ophthalmopathy patients. This TCR derives from a woman aged 40 to 50 with Graves' ophthalmopathy. The sequenced sample consisted of blood.

CDR3 amino acids: CASRWTGSGNTIYF. The CDR3, as DNA: TGTGCCAGCAGGTGGACAGGCTCTGGAAACACCATATATTTT. The chain uses TRBV6-1 and TRBJ1-3; 7 nucleotides align to TRBD1. Germline CDR1 is MNHNS and CDR2 is SASEGT. V shed 6 bases, J shed 0 bases, and the junction held 2 bases outside the gene matches. This CDR3 has 14 amino acids.